The clone carrying this T cell receptor (beta chain) rates as medium-sized (0.01 to 0.1%). The CDR3 runs 14 residues. The ends were cut back, 3 bases at V and 0 bases at J, with 8 bases in the middle. TRBV12-4/TRBJ1-2 clonotypes were amplified with adaptor-ligated barcode primers. Via MiXCR, TCRdb re-called the multiplex PCR reads, giving one row per CDR3 protein. The repertoire holds 700 or so distinct CDR3 sequences, 2.5% to 3.5% seen once, with 35% in the top ten. The chain employs TRBV12-3 or TRBV12-4 and TRBJ1-2; D is uncertain. The source of this sequence is a female donor with breast cancer. Specimen: naive CD4+ T cells sorted from blood. Subset in this sample: naive CD4+ T cells, CD4+CD45RA+CD25-. CDR3 sequence: CASSLGPPNYGYTF. CDR3 in DNA: TGTGCCAGCAGTTTGGGCCCACCTAACTATGGCTACACCTTC.